This TCR beta chain was profiled in a study of patients and donors after allogeneic stem cell transplantation. TCRdb reprocessed the RT-PCR reads with MiXCR, giving one entry per CDR3 protein. The data show 400,000 to 500,000 distinct CDR3 sequences, with around 15% seen just once and over 6% held by the top ten. Trimming removed 0 bases at V and 0 bases at J, with 10 bases between. The CDR3 extends over 16 amino acids. The germline V gene has CDR1 SGDLS and CDR2 YYNGEE. Sequencing was performed on blood, either unsorted or a sorted T cell fraction (not recorded which). The TCR originated in a human donor who was either an allogeneic HSCT recipient or a stem cell or donor lymphocyte infusion donor (not recorded which). It is not recorded whose cells these are; they may come from a transplant donor. The chain is built from TRBV9 and TRBJ2-1; D gene uncertain. The CDR3 loop is CASSVDGASSYNEQFF. CDR3 DNA: TGTGCCAGCAGCGTAGATGGAGCGAGCTCCTACAATGAGCAGTTCTTC.